This TCR beta chain was recorded in a study of CXCR3-negative and CXCR3-positive naive CD8 T cells. Study as a whole: Each library gave roughly 1.4 +/- 0.3 million of approximately 130 million TRB reads. Study findings and constraints: CXCR3 expression partially decreased after cryopreservation; most assays used fresh PBMCs. In naive cells, CXCR3-negative and CXCR3-positive subsets had similar TRBV-TRBJ usage; memory cells differed.

This CDR3 comprises 17 residues. The germline gives CDR1 SQVTM, CDR2 ANQGSEA. For this clonotype: Its antigen is still unknown.

5' RACE that incorporated UMI labels was used to prepare the TRB cDNA libraries. TCRdb reanalyzed the 5' RACE reads and collapses them to one entry per CDR3 protein, without DNA. The listing contains more than 45,000 distinct CDR3 sequences. Sequencing was done on a sample of memory CD8+ T cells from blood. This receptor was obtained from a human donor in good health. Some clones in this sample may be carry-over from other donors' samples. The gene calls are TRBV29-1 and TRBJ2-5; the D call from TCRdb, TRBD1, cannot be confirmed without DNA. The chain's CDR3 is CSVVRGRGEDVQETQYF. Full variable domain (rest looked up from reference TRBV29-1 and TRBJ2-5): SAVISQKPSRDICQRGTSLTIQCQVDSQVTMMFWYRQQPGQSLTLIATANQGSEATYESGFVIDKFPISRPNLTFSTLTVSNMSPEDSSIYLCSVVRGRGEDVQETQYFGPGTRLLVL.